A single TCR beta chain is shown here with its context. These data are taken from a study of response to subunit inactivated influenza vaccine. MiXCR, applied by TCRdb to the RT-PCR reads, yields one record per CDR3 protein. The table lists 750,000 to 850,000 distinct CDR3 sequences, around 18% of them singletons. Germline V gene data show CDR1 as MNHEY and CDR2 as SVGEGT. The CDR3 loop spans 17 amino acids. The junction had 13 bases not matched to a gene; V was cut back by 0 bases and J by 10 bases. The rearrangement joins TRBV6-2 or TRBV6-3 to TRBJ2-1; 9 bases line up with TRBD2. The material sequenced was PBMCs from blood, taken 5 to 6 days after vaccination. The TCR sequence derives from a man aged 45 to 65 who received an inactivated influenza vaccine. CDR3 DNA: TGTGCCAGCAGTTACTCGACGGGTAGACTAGCGGAGGGGGAGCAGTTCTTC. It encodes CASSYSTGRLAEGEQFF.